Each of the 29 T cell receptor beta chains below was sequenced from the same sample in a study of glioma-infiltrating T cells. The iRepertoire nested amplicon-rescue multiplex PCR amplified TCR alpha and beta CDR3s from RNA. A single record per CDR3 protein comes from TCRdb applying MiXCR to the multiplex PCR reads. Of around 20,000 distinct CDR3 sequences in the sample, approximately 23% are singletons; the top ten hold around 13%. Material: glioma tissue, nonneoplastic brain tissue, or PBMCs (not recorded which). These receptors all stem from a human donor with low-grade glioma or glioblastoma, undergoing nonglioma brain surgery, or in good health (not recorded which).

This clonotype came up a few times. This sequence joins TRBV12-3 or TRBV12-4 and TRBJ1-1, with 8 bases lining up with TRBD1. This CDR3 is built from 15 residues. Losses at the gene ends were 5 bases for V and 4 bases for J; bases not matched to a gene: 9. CDR3 coding DNA: TGTGCCAGCAGTCGTAGAGGACAGGGTGGCACTGAAGCTTTCTTT. Protein sequence: CASSRRGQGGTEAFF.

The sample holds many counts of this clonotype. V and J are TRBV7-3 and TRBJ1-2; unclear D gene. The V gene lost 2 bases and the J gene lost 2 bases, with 6 bases spanning the gap. Germline-derived CDR1 and CDR2 are SGHTA and FQGTGA. This CDR3 is 13 amino acids long. The CDR3 region is CASSLDGNYGYTF. In DNA form, the CDR3 reads TGTGCCAGCAGCTTAGACGGAAACTATGGCTACACCTTC. The variable domain in full, completed from reference TRBV7-3 and TRBJ1-2, reads GAGVSQTPSNKVTEKGKYVELRCDPISGHTALYWYRQSLGQGPEFLIYFQGTGAADDSGLPNDRFFAVRPEGSVSTLKIQRTERGDSAVYLCASSLDGNYGYTFGSGTRLTVV.

Ten or more counts support this clonotype. The rearrangement uses TRBV6-1 and TRBJ2-1; no clear D gene. Germline V gene data show CDR1 as MNHNS and CDR2 as SASEGT. The CDR3 is made up of 14 amino acids. Deletions cut 6 bases from V and 0 bases from J, with 9 bases between. The CDR3 is CASSPLSSYNEQFF. The DNA of the CDR3 is TGTGCCAGCAGCCCACTAAGCTCCTACAATGAGCAGTTCTTC.

Concerning this clonotype itself: A much larger clone lies one base from this, so it may be a read error. The CDR3 protein is CAISESQGRIPKAFF. CDR3 nucleotides: TGTGCCATCAGTGAGTCACAGGGGCGAATACCTAAAGCTTTCTTT. The genes are TRBV10-3 and TRBJ1-1; TRBD1 aligns across 7 bases. The trim removed 0 bases at V and 9 bases at J, leaving 10 bases unmatched. CDR1 is ENHRY and CDR2 is SYGVKD in the germline V gene. The CDR3 runs to 15 residues.

This clonotype occurred a few times. The chain combines TRBV7-9 with TRBJ1-4; D is uncertain. V lost 0 bases and J 14 bases, leaving 13 bases between the germline ends. The CDR3 loop spans 13 amino acids. CDR1 is SEHNR, CDR2 FQNEAQ, per germline (reference sequence). The CDR3 DNA reads TGTGCCAGCAGCTTAGCGGATACAGCGGGGCTGTTTTTT. This translates into CASSLADTAGLFF.

By sample share, this clonotype is medium-sized. The chain couples TRBV12-3 or TRBV12-4 to TRBJ2-5; D is possibly TRBD2 (7 bases). The V end was cut by 4 bases, the J end by 5 bases, with 11 bases between. This CDR3 comprises 13 residues. As DNA, the CDR3 is TGTGCCAGCAGTTGGGGGGGCAGGGAGACCCAGTACTTC. Its translation is CASSWGGRETQYF.

This clonotype appeared many times. This chain connects TRBV28 to TRBJ2-7; 13 nucleotides agree with TRBD2. J lost 4 bases, V lost 8 bases, and 5 bases had no gene match. The CDR3 totals 14 residues. Germline V lookup: CDR1 MDHEN, CDR2 SYDVKM. For the CDR3, the DNA is TGTGCCAGCGGGCGACTAGCGGGGGGATACGAGCAGTACTTC. Residues: CASGRLAGGYEQYF.

Turning to this clonotype: This may be a read error, as it is one base from a much larger clone. The rearrangement links TRBV6-6 to TRBJ1-1; D gene unclear. The V gene lost 4 bases and the J gene lost 7 bases, with 16 bases spanning the gap. Germline V gene sequence: CDR1 MNHNY, CDR2 SVGAGI (reference sequence). CDR3 length equals 14 residues. CDR3 residues: CASSSGYPENEAFF. The CDR3 DNA reads as TGTGCCAGCAGTTCGGGCTACCCCGAGAATGAAGCTTTCTTT.

The rearrangement uses TRBV10-3 and TRBJ1-6; 10 bases map to TRBD1. The CDR3 has 16 amino acids. V trimming: 6 bases; J trimming: 3 bases; junction bases outside the gene matches: 5. CDR1 ENHRY and CDR2 SYGVKD come from the germline V gene. CDR3 in DNA: TGTGCCATCAGGGCCGGGACAGGGGACTATAATTCACCCCTCCACTTT. Translated, it gives CAIRAGTGDYNSPLHF.

This clonotype was observed a few times. J is TRBJ1-1 and V is TRBV7-2, with TRBD1 as a possible D gene (5 bases). Germline CDR1 reads SGHTA; CDR2 reads FQGNSA. There are 15 residues in the CDR3. The V and J ends lost 3 bases and 6 bases respectively, with 17 bases between them. CDR3 region: CASSFRPNLGAEAFF. Written as DNA, the CDR3 is TGTGCCAGCAGCTTTAGACCCAACCTAGGGGCTGAAGCTTTCTTT.

V usage is TRBV7-3 and J usage is TRBJ2-1; 15 bases line up with TRBD2. This CDR3 is built from 16 residues. CDR1 and CDR2 (germline): SGHTA, FQGTGA. Unmatched junction bases numbered 7, after V lost 2 bases and J lost 11 bases. The CDR3 DNA follows: TGTGCCAGCAGCTTAGGACTAGCGGGGGGGCGGGAAAAGCAGTTCTTC. This sequence encodes CASSLGLAGGREKQFF.

With respect to this clonotype: Possible read error: a much larger clone is one base away. V gene TRBV20-1 combines with J gene TRBJ1-2; D ambiguous. The germline gives CDR1 DFQATT, CDR2 SNEGSKA (reference sequence). The length of the CDR3 is 11 residues. The CDR3 DNA sequence: TGCAGTGATAGAGAACGATTAGGCTACACCTTC. Encoded protein: CSDRERLGYTF.

This clonotype was seen at least ten times. J is TRBJ1-1 and V is TRBV2, with 8 bases fitting TRBD1. This CDR3 spans 12 amino acids. V was clipped by 6 bases and J by 5 bases; unmatched bases: 2. Germline CDR1 and CDR2: SNHLY and FYNNEI. Here the CDR3 DNA reads TGTGCCAGCAGCCGGGACAGGACTGAAGCTTTCTTT. Its translation: CASSRDRTEAFF.

This clonotype was found many times. V and J are TRBV4-2 and TRBJ2-7; TRBD2 matches 11 bases. Trimming removed 1 base from V and 2 bases from J; junction bases left unmatched: 1. CDR1 is LGHNA, CDR2 YNFKEQ, per germline. The CDR3 contains 15 residues. CDR3 region: CASSQGLAGPYEQYF. CDR3 sequence (DNA): TGTGCCAGCAGCCAAGGACTAGCGGGGCCCTACGAGCAGTACTTC.

This clonotype was seen repeatedly, ten times or more. V and J are TRBV12-3 or TRBV12-4 and TRBJ2-3, with 8 bases matching TRBD1. The CDR3 has 14 residues. The junction had 3 bases not matched to a gene; V was cut back by 4 bases and J by 3 bases. CDR3 protein: CASSYRTGTDTQYF. The CDR3 nucleotides are TGTGCCAGCAGTTACAGGACAGGGACAGATACGCAGTATTTT.

Many counts were recorded for this clonotype. CDR3 sequence: CASSTDVGWAEQYF. In nucleotides, the CDR3 is TGTGCCAGCAGCACGGACGTTGGCTGGGCCGAGCAGTACTTC. The chain employs TRBV7-9 and TRBJ2-7; no definite D call. The CDR3 totals 14 residues. Germline V gene lookup returns CDR1 SEHNR and CDR2 FQNEAQ (reference sequence). V dropped 5 bases and J dropped 6 bases, with 17 bases sitting between them.

Worth noting for this clonotype: A much larger clonotype is one base distant, so this may be a read error. The chain combines TRBV25-1 with TRBJ2-3; 8 nucleotides line up with TRBD1. Germline CDR1 and CDR2: MGHDK and SYGVNS. Losses at the gene ends were 0 bases for V and 6 bases for J; bases not matched to a gene: 11. CDR3 length: 17 amino acids. CDR3 nucleotides: TGTGCCAGCAGTGAATATGAGGCAGGGGGCGCGGATGATACGCAGTATTTT. Encoded protein: CASSEYEAGGADDTQYF.

This clonotype was picked up a small number of times. The junction departs from germline at one end; a sequencing error may be responsible. The rearrangement joins TRBV7-2 to TRBJ2-5, with unresolved D. CDR3 length equals 13 residues. CDR1 and CDR2 (germline): SGHTA, FQGNSA. CDR3 sequence (DNA): TGTGCCCGCAGCTTAGTCGGCTTGGAGACCCAGTACTTC. Its protein is CARSLVGLETQYF.

This clonotype was found many times. Here the CDR3 DNA reads TGTGCCAGCAGTAAGGGACAGGGTGTCTCTCGCACTGAAGCTTTCTTT. This sequence encodes CASSKGQGVSRTEAFF. The chain has TRBV27 and TRBJ1-1, with 9 bases matching TRBD1. V shed 5 bases, J shed 4 bases, and the junction held 11 bases outside the gene matches. The CDR3 contains 16 residues. CDR1 MNHEY and CDR2 SMNVEV come from the germline V gene (reference sequence).

The table lists this clonotype with many counts. V is TRBV20-1 and J is TRBJ2-7; TRBD2 is a possible D gene (5 bases). The length of the CDR3 is 11 residues. Trimming pared 6 bases from V and 3 bases from J, leaving 9 bases between. Germline assignment: CDR1 DFQATT and CDR2 SNEGSKA (reference sequence). The CDR3 protein is CSAPDYYEQYF. The CDR3 region has the DNA TGCAGTGCCCCAGACTACTACGAGCAGTACTTC.

This clonotype was recorded many times. The chain recombines TRBV28 with TRBJ2-2; no definite D call. This CDR3 has 13 residues. Germline CDR1 is MDHEN and CDR2 is SYDVKM. The germline V and J ends were trimmed by 5 bases and 2 bases, with 6 bases remaining between them. Written as DNA, the CDR3 is TGTGCCAGCAGTATTACAAACACCGGGGAGCTGTTTTTT. Protein sequence: CASSITNTGELFF.

The chain is built from TRBV14 and TRBJ2-2; D call uncertain. Trimming stripped 7 bases from V and 1 base from J, with 10 bases between. This CDR3 comprises 14 residues. Germline V CDR1 and CDR2: SGHDN, FVKESK. The CDR3 here is CASKSSWNTGELFF. CDR3 DNA: TGTGCCAGCAAAAGTTCGTGGAACACCGGGGAGCTGTTTTTT.

This clonotype was seen repeatedly, ten times or more. The rearrangement links TRBV7-2 to TRBJ1-1; D gene unclear. CDR1 and CDR2 from the germline V gene are SGHTA and FQGNSA. V was cut by 1 base and J by 7 bases, with 13 bases left in between. CDR3 size: 14 residues. As DNA, the CDR3 is TGTGCCAGCAGCTTAGACTGGGAGCTGGGTGAAGCTTTCTTT. As protein: CASSLDWELGEAFF.

This clonotype was counted ten times or more. The J gene is TRBJ2-1, the V gene TRBV4-1; 10 nucleotides agree with TRBD2. The trim removed 0 bases at V and 7 bases at J, leaving 6 bases unmatched. The germline V gene has CDR1 MGHRA and CDR2 YSYEKL. The CDR3 is made up of 16 amino acids. This CDR3 reads CASSQEGTSAKNEQFF. Written as DNA, the CDR3 is TGCGCCAGCAGCCAAGAGGGGACTAGCGCAAAAAATGAGCAGTTCTTC.

This clonotype was detected ten times or more. The chain combines TRBV12-3 or TRBV12-4 with TRBJ1-1; no reliable D call. The CDR3 totals 14 residues. Between the trimmed V and J ends, which lost 6 bases and 2 bases, there was a span of 13 bases. The CDR3 sequence: CASRTGVINTEAFF. CDR3 sequence (DNA): TGTGCCAGCAGGACCGGGGTGATCAACACTGAAGCTTTCTTT.

About this clonotype itself: The final CDR3 position lacks the conserved phenylalanine or tryptophan, pointing to a likely read error. Because the CDR3's place on the DNA is in doubt, the DNA is left out and the CDR3 is given as listed by TCRdb. The chain joins TRBV6-6 to TRBJ2-7; TRBD1 is the table's D call, not checked against the DNA. CDR1 and CDR2 (germline): MNHNY, SVGAGI (reference sequence). Counting both end residues, the CDR3 totals 13 amino acids. CDR3 loop: CASKGANSYEHYL.

Sample share makes this clonotype medium-sized. The V gene is TRBV6-1, the J gene TRBJ1-1; D unresolved. Germline V gene lookup returns CDR1 MNHNS and CDR2 SASEGT. The CDR3 extends over 13 amino acids. V was clipped by 7 bases and J by 0 bases, with 9 bases between them. The CDR3 region is CASMLSLNTEAFF. In DNA, the CDR3 is TGTGCCAGCATGCTCAGCCTGAACACTGAAGCTTTCTTT.

This clonotype was counted only a few times. This chain links TRBV5-1 with TRBJ1-1; 7 positions agree with TRBD1. The germline CDR1 and CDR2 sequences are SGHRS and YFSETQ. J gave up 4 bases and V 0 bases, and 6 bases lay outside the gene matches. CDR3 size: 15 residues. This CDR3 is CASSLETGSSTEAFF. Written as DNA, the CDR3 is TGCGCCAGCAGCTTGGAGACAGGGTCGAGCACTGAAGCTTTCTTT.

This chain uses TRBV7-3 with TRBJ2-3; D gene uncertain. V was pared by 5 bases and J by 4 bases, with 10 bases between. The CDR3 contains 13 residues. The germline gives CDR1 SGHTA, CDR2 FQGTGA. The CDR3 loop is CASSALSSDTQYF. CDR3 nucleotides: TGTGCCAGCAGCGCTCTCTCCTCAGATACGCAGTATTTT.